A single sample gave rise to the 11 T cell receptor beta chains below, sequenced in a study of cytomegalovirus exposure and HLA in healthy donors. The PCR employed 60 Vbeta primers together with 13 Jbeta primers. Measured with immunoSEQ multiplex PCR; TCRdb has only the in-frame clones, and not every one. The sample holds 130,000 or so clones, about 76% seen once. Sequences were obtained from PBMCs. These receptors came from a woman between 40 and 55 years old in good health and CMV-seronegative.

The chain is built from TRBV30 and TRBJ2-1; D is undetermined. Trimming stripped 2 bases from V and 0 bases from J, with 8 bases between. The germline V gene has CDR1 GTSNPN and CDR2 SVGIG (reference sequence). The CDR3 totals 14 residues. CDR3: CAWSTASSYNEQFF. CDR3 DNA: TGTGCCTGGAGTACCGCGAGCTCCTACAATGAGCAGTTCTTC. Full variable domain (rest looked up from reference TRBV30 and TRBJ2-1): SQTIHQWPATLVQPVGSPLSLECTVEGTSNPNLYWYRQAAGRGLQLLFYSVGIGQISSEVPQNLSASRPQDRQFILSSKKLLLSDSGFYLCAWSTASSYNEQFFGPGTRLTVL.

To note about this clone: No conserved phenylalanine or tryptophan is present at the end of the CDR3, so a read error is the likely explanation. The chain joins TRBV4-1 to TRBJ1-2; a possible D gene is TRBD1 (5 bases). Germline V gives CDR1 MGHRA, CDR2 YSYEKL. CDR3 size: 13 residues. Trimming removed 6 bases from V and 8 bases from J, with 16 bases in between. CDR3 nucleotides: TGCGCCAGCAGTATCCAGGGCTCGGAGGGCTACACCCTC. Its translation: CASSIQGSEGYTL.

This chain links TRBV13 with TRBJ2-7; 8 positions match TRBD1. This CDR3 has 14 amino acids. Germline values: CDR1 PRHDT, CDR2 FYEKMQ (reference sequence). The V and J ends lost 5 bases and 5 bases, in that order; junction bases with no gene match: 8. CDR3 nucleotides: TGTGCCAGCAGCCCACGGGGGACAGGAGACGAGCAGTACTTC. Its translation: CASSPRGTGDEQYF.

V and J are TRBV19 and TRBJ2-3; D may be TRBD2 (6 bases). The germline V and J ends were trimmed by 4 bases and 1 base, with 15 bases remaining between them. The CDR3 spans 16 residues. The germline V gene has CDR1 LNHDA and CDR2 SQIVND (reference sequence). The CDR3 is CASSKVVSGGTDTQYF. In DNA form, the CDR3 reads TGTGCCAGTAGTAAGGTGGTTAGCGGAGGCACAGATACGCAGTATTTT. Together with reference TRBV19 and TRBJ2-3, the CDR3 gives the full variable domain: DGGITQSPKYLFRKEGQNVTLSCEQNLNHDAMYWYRQDPGQGLRLIYYSQIVNDFQKGDIAEGYSVSREKKESFPLTVTSAQKNPTAFYLCASSKVVSGGTDTQYFGPGTRLTVL.

This chain uses TRBV4-3 with TRBJ2-5; D is uncertain. In germline, CDR1 is LGHNA, CDR2 YSLEER. This CDR3 has 15 amino acids. The germline V and J ends were trimmed by 0 bases and 0 bases, with 8 bases remaining between them. CDR3 residues: CASSQDAGNQETQYF. Here the CDR3 DNA reads TGCGCCAGCAGCCAAGATGCAGGCAACCAAGAGACCCAGTACTTC.

The V gene is TRBV5-6, the J gene TRBJ2-7; 9 bases align to TRBD2. CDR1 is SGHDT, CDR2 YYEEEE, per germline. The J segment lost 7 bases and the V segment lost 1 base, leaving 9 bases of the junction unmatched. The CDR3 runs to 15 residues. CDR3 residues: CASSLYSRGGHEQYF. DNA for the CDR3: TGTGCCAGCAGCTTGTACTCGCGGGGGGGCCATGAGCAGTACTTC.

The gene calls are TRBV6-1 and TRBJ1-1; the D gene is possibly TRBD1 (5 bases). Trimming removed 3 bases from V and 4 bases from J, with 18 bases in between. CDR3 length: 16 amino acids. Germline V gives CDR1 MNHNS, CDR2 SASEGT. The DNA of the CDR3 is TGTGCCAGCAGTGATGGGGCAGGGTGGCTCTCCACTGAAGCTTTCTTT. It specifies CASSDGAGWLSTEAFF.

The chain carries TRBV10-3 and TRBJ2-2; possibly TRBD1 for D (6 bases). Trimming cost V 5 bases and J 7 bases, with 11 bases left between them. Germline values: CDR1 ENHRY, CDR2 SYGVKD. CDR3 size: 13 residues. CDR3 nucleotide sequence: TGTGCCATCAGTTACCAGGGGAGCGGGGAGCTGTTTTTT. Translated: CAISYQGSGELFF.

The table lists this clone with a few counts. The rearrangement joins TRBV5-1 to TRBJ2-2, with D possibly TRBD2 on 5 matching bases. Trimming pared 0 bases from V and 4 bases from J, leaving 16 bases between. This CDR3 region has 17 residues. Germline CDR1 is SGHRS and CDR2 is YFSETQ. The chain's CDR3 is CASSLGAKSSFTGELFF. The CDR3 DNA is TGCGCCAGCAGCTTGGGGGCTAAATCTAGCTTCACCGGGGAGCTGTTTTTT.

The chain joins TRBV29-1 to TRBJ2-5; 7 bases match TRBD1. The germline V gene encodes CDR1 SQVTM and CDR2 ANQGSEA. The CDR3 consists of 13 residues. V shed 4 bases, J shed 0 bases, and the junction held 2 bases outside the gene matches. Written as DNA, the CDR3 is TGCAGCGTTGTGGACAGGTACCAAGAGACCCAGTACTTC. Its translation is CSVVDRYQETQYF. Variable domain in full (rest from reference TRBV29-1 and TRBJ2-5): SAVISQKPSRDICQRGTSLTIQCQVDSQVTMMFWYRQQPGQSLTLIATANQGSEATYESGFVIDKFPISRPNLTFSTLTVSNMSPEDSSIYLCSVVDRYQETQYFGPGTRLLVL.

This CDR3 reads CASHRGPTEAFF. DNA for the CDR3: TGTGCCAGTCACAGGGGTCCGACTGAAGCTTTCTTT. This sequence joins TRBV28 and TRBJ1-1; 7 bases fit TRBD1. Trimming took 9 bases from V and 5 from J; bases not matched to a gene: 6. Germline values: CDR1 MDHEN, CDR2 SYDVKM. The CDR3 sequence is 12 residues long.